This T cell receptor (beta chain) is drawn from a study of T cells after somatic rescue of genetic block. The protocol was immunoSEQ multiplex PCR, while the TCRdb copy is restricted to in-frame clones and leaves out a portion. The data show approximately 88,000 clones, 85% to 90% seen once. V lost 1 base and J lost 0, with 10 bases in between. CDR1 LNHDA and CDR2 SQIVND come from the germline V gene (reference sequence). There are 16 residues in the CDR3. This TCR was sampled from a woman aged 18-29 years. This chain links TRBV19 with TRBJ1-5; tentative D call: TRBD1 (5 bases). Material: peripheral blood mononuclear cells (PBMCs). The CDR3, as DNA: TGTGCCAGTAGTATAGGGAAGGGGATTAGCAATCAGCCCCAGCATTTT. Protein sequence: CASSIGKGISNQPQHF.